The next 14 T cell receptor beta chains were all read from a single sample in a study of regulatory T cells in long-lasting Graves disease. Arm-PCR of CDR3 regions and iRepertoire HTBI primers were used to build TCR beta libraries. TCRdb re-called the multiplex PCR reads with MiXCR, one entry per CDR3 protein. This sample has some 430,000 distinct CDR3 sequences, with around a fifth found just once. Time point specified: persistent/refractory GD, antithyroid drugs over 5 years with positive TRAb. Researchers made the TCR library from RNA that was extracted from PBMCs. The sequencing used peripheral blood mononuclear cells (PBMCs), collected when the disease was refractory, from a patient treated with antithyroid drugs. All receptors come from a female donor with Graves disease.

The rearrangement links TRBV5-1 to TRBJ2-7, with TRBD1 matching 9 bases. The V segment lost 5 bases and the J segment 3 bases; nucleotides outside the gene matches: 9. CDR3 length: 15 amino acids. CDR1 SGHRS and CDR2 YFSETQ come from the germline V gene. The CDR3 sequence: CASRISGQGDYEQYF. CDR3 DNA sequence: TGCGCCAGCAGGATCTCGGGACAGGGAGACTACGAGCAGTACTTC.

Regarding this clonotype: A much larger clonotype is one base distant, so this may be a read error. J is TRBJ2-7 and V is TRBV12-3 or TRBV12-4; no clear D. The CDR3 runs to 11 residues. The CDR3 spells CAGSLQQEQYF. CDR3 DNA sequence: TGTGCCGGCAGTTTGCAGCAAGAGCAGTACTTC.

About this clonotype: A much more abundant neighbour one base away suggests this may be a read error. The chain carries TRBV24-1 and TRBJ1-2, with a weak D call TRBD1 (5 bases). Germline CDR1 KGHDR, CDR2 SFDVKD. This CDR3 has 13 amino acids. The CDR3 sequence is CATSDRDLYGHTF. DNA of the CDR3: TGTGCCACCAGTGACAGGGACCTCTATGGCCACACCTTC.

Regarding this clonotype: At one end, the junction sequence differs from germline, possibly due to a read error. This rearrangement joins TRBV7-9 to TRBJ1-2; TRBD1 agrees at 9 bases. This CDR3 is built from 14 residues. The germline CDR1 and CDR2 sequences are SEHNR and FQNEAQ (reference sequence). CDR3 residues: CTSSPGQGLYGYTF. In DNA, the CDR3 is TGTACCAGCAGCCCGGGACAGGGACTCTATGGCTACACCTTC.

This chain connects TRBV30 to TRBJ1-1, with a possible D match to TRBD1 (6 bases). The CDR3 totals 14 residues. V was clipped by 2 bases and J by 1 base, with 11 bases between them. Germline-derived CDR1 and CDR2 are GTSNPN and SVGIG (reference sequence). CDR3 region: CAWSWGQANTEAFF. Written as DNA, the CDR3 is TGTGCCTGGAGTTGGGGGCAGGCGAACACTGAAGCTTTCTTT.

This chain joins TRBV19 and TRBJ2-7; D gene ambiguous. The CDR3 has 13 amino acids. Per germline, CDR1 LNHDA and CDR2 SQIVND (reference sequence). V lost 1 base and J 7 bases, leaving 11 bases between the germline ends. CDR3 sequence: CASSIVAAAEQYF. As DNA, the CDR3 is TGTGCCAGTAGTATAGTTGCAGCTGCGGAGCAGTACTTC.

This clonotype was observed many times. This chain uses TRBV7-8 with TRBJ2-1; possible D gene TRBD2, 6 bases. CDR1 is SGHVS, CDR2 FQNEAQ, per germline. Trimming shortened V by 4 bases and J by 8 bases, and 12 bases separated the two germline ends. This CDR3 spans 13 amino acids. The CDR3 nucleotides read TGTGCCAGCAGCTCTAGACTAGTCGATGAGCAGTTCTTC. This encodes CASSSRLVDEQFF.

Concerning this clonotype: Given the absence of the conserved phenylalanine or tryptophan at the CDR3 end, a read error is likely. The J gene is TRBJ2-5, the V gene TRBV28, with 10 bases that match TRBD2. Germline CDR1 is MDHEN and CDR2 is SYDVKM. The CDR3 has 17 amino acids. V was pared by 5 bases and J by 5 bases, with 14 bases of the junction left unmatched. The CDR3: CASSGGASGSPVETQYL. CDR3 in DNA: TGTGCCAGCAGTGGCGGGGCTAGCGGGAGCCCGGTGGAGACCCAGTACCTC.

This clonotype came up a few times. V gene TRBV7-9 combines with J gene TRBJ1-2; no reliable D call. Per germline, CDR1 SEHNR and CDR2 FQNEAQ (reference sequence). Trimming took off 1 base at V and 4 bases at J, with 10 bases between the two ends. This CDR3 contains 14 residues. For the CDR3, the DNA is TGTGCCAGCAGCTTAGGAAGTGGGGTCTATGGCTACACCTTC. Its protein is CASSLGSGVYGYTF.

On this clonotype: A single base separates this from a much larger clone, so it may be a read error. The chain is built from TRBV28 and TRBJ1-2, with 9 nucleotides matching TRBD1. Germline V CDR1 and CDR2: MDHEN, SYDVKM. The length of the CDR3 is 14 residues. The CDR3 DNA reads TGTGCCAGCAGTTTCAGGACAGGGGATCATGGCTTCACCTTC. Translating it yields CASSFRTGDHGFTF.

This clonotype appeared once. The chain employs TRBV18 and TRBJ1-5, with 9 bases aligning to TRBD1. The germline V gene has CDR1 KGHSH and CDR2 LQKENI. Unmatched junction bases numbered 6, after V lost 2 bases and J lost 7 bases. The CDR3 loop spans 15 amino acids. The CDR3 bases are TGTGCCAGCTCACCAAATTTACAGGGGGCCCAGCCCCAGCATTTT. It specifies CASSPNLQGAQPQHF. The full variable domain, in which reference TRBV18 and TRBJ1-5 provide the parts outside the CDR3, is NAGVMQNPRHLVRRRGQEARLRCSPMKGHSHVYWYRQLPEEGLKFMVYLQKENIIDESGMPKERFSAEFPKEGPSILRIQQVVRGDSAAYFCASSPNLQGAQPQHFGDGTRLSIL.

Comment on this clonotype: A read error may be the cause here, since a much bigger clone is one base away. The gene calls are TRBV6-1 and TRBJ2-7; 8 bases line up with TRBD2. CDR3 length: 14 residues. Germline V gives CDR1 MNHNS, CDR2 SASEGT. With 5 bases clipped from V and 5 bases from J, the junction kept 8 bases outside the gene matches. CDR3 protein: CASSHTGGSDEQYF. As DNA, the CDR3 is TGTGCCAGCAGTCACACGGGGGGGAGCGACGAGCAGTACTTC.

This chain uses TRBV15 with TRBJ2-2, with D perhaps matching TRBD2 (5 bases). The V gene's germline CDR1 is LNHNV and CDR2 YYDKDF (reference sequence). With 0 bases removed from V and 2 bases from J, the gap between germline ends came to 7 bases. There are 15 residues in the CDR3. The CDR3 spells CATSRDWTNTGELFF. In DNA form, the CDR3 reads TGTGCCACCAGCAGAGATTGGACTAACACCGGGGAGCTGTTTTTT.

In this sample, this clonotype turned up a few times. The gene calls are TRBV3-1 and TRBJ1-5; D not certain. Trimming took off 2 bases at V and 7 bases at J, with 9 bases between the two ends. Germline V CDR1 and CDR2: LGHDT, YNNKEL (reference sequence). CDR3 size: 13 residues. The CDR3 is CASSQRRMQPQHF. CDR3 sequence (DNA): TGTGCCAGCAGCCAACGTAGGATGCAGCCCCAGCATTTT.